This TCR beta chain was documented in a study of CD8 T cells in ankylosing spondylitis. Study findings and constraints: Typical of ankylosing spondylitis blood, it appeared, was a TCR beta motif of several highly homologous variants.

As the method for making TCR beta libraries, quantitative 5'-RACE with molecular barcodes was used. TCRdb re-analysed the 5' RACE reads in MiXCR, keeping a single row per CDR3 protein. Of fewer than 750,000 distinct CDR3 sequences listed, about 20% are singletons. This CDR3 spans 15 amino acids. V was pared by 5 bases and J by 0 bases, with 11 bases between. CDR1 is SGHVS, CDR2 FQNEAQ, per germline. For this clonotype: Its cognate antigen is unknown.

The chain links TRBV7-8 to TRBJ2-1; D is possibly TRBD1 (5 bases). Specimen: blood, either unsorted or a sorted T cell fraction (not recorded which). The source of this sequence is a male donor with ankylosing spondylitis. CDR3 coding DNA: TGTGCCAGCAGCCTTCACAGGTTCTCCTACAATGAGCAGTTCTTC. This encodes CASSLHRFSYNEQFF.